Listed below are T cell receptor beta chains from one sample, sequenced in a study of cytomegalovirus exposure and HLA in healthy donors. Produced via immunoSEQ multiplex PCR; TCRdb's table is partial and in-frame only. The data contain about 140,000 clones, around 88% of them singletons. Sequenced: PBMCs. The receptor source for this set is a young woman in good health and CMV-seropositive. Each CDR3 is given with its conserved first and last residue. The D gene is left open where the match is weak. A row's size may be missing; if present it is once, few, many or a size class.

D gene: TRBD2; J gene: TRBJ2-5; V gene: TRBV7-9; clone size: once; CDR3 protein: CACSGTSGRETQYF; CDR3 DNA: TGTGCCTGTTCCGGGACTAGCGGCCGAGAGACCCAGTACTTC
D gene: .; J gene: TRBJ1-1; V gene: TRBV5-4; clone size: .; CDR3 protein: CASSARDLNTEAFF; CDR3 DNA: TGTGCCAGCAGCGCCAGGGATTTGAACACTGAAGCTTTCTTT
D gene: .; J gene: TRBJ2-3; V gene: TRBV2; clone size: .; CDR3 protein: CASIQLDTQYF; CDR3 DNA: TGTGCCAGCATTCAGTTAGATACGCAGTATTTT
D gene: .; J gene: TRBJ1-1; V gene: TRBV5-1; clone size: few; CDR3 protein: CASSLTGTEAFF; CDR3 DNA: TGCGCCAGCAGCTTGACAGGCACTGAAGCTTTCTTT
D gene: .; J gene: TRBJ2-5; V gene: TRBV30; clone size: .; CDR3 protein: CAWSVAGETQYF; CDR3 DNA: TGTGCCTGGAGTGTTGCGGGAGAGACCCAGTACTTC
D gene: .; J gene: TRBJ2-1; V gene: TRBV2; clone size: .; CDR3 protein: CASSGRGQNEQFF; CDR3 DNA: TGTGCCAGCAGTGGTCGCGGACAGAATGAGCAGTTCTTC
D gene: TRBD2; J gene: TRBJ2-1; V gene: TRBV18; clone size: .; CDR3 protein: CASSPPSGSVENSYNEQFF; CDR3 DNA: TGTGCCAGCTCACCTCCCAGCGGGAGCGTGGAAAACTCCTACAATGAGCAGTTCTTC
D gene: .; J gene: TRBJ1-4; V gene: TRBV6-1; clone size: .; CDR3 protein: CASSLDSINEKLFF; CDR3 DNA: TGTGCCAGCAGTCTAGACAGCATTAATGAAAAACTGTTTTTT
D gene: .; J gene: TRBJ1-2; V gene: TRBV27; clone size: few; CDR3 protein: CASSPPDGGYTF; CDR3 DNA: TGTGCCAGCAGTCCGCCCGATGGCGGCTACACCTTC
D gene: TRBD1; J gene: TRBJ1-2; V gene: TRBV7-2; clone size: .; CDR3 protein: CASSAGQGARNGYTF; CDR3 DNA: TGTGCCAGCAGCGCGGGACAGGGGGCGCGTAATGGCTACACCTTC
D gene: .; J gene: TRBJ2-1; V gene: TRBV25-1; clone size: .; CDR3 protein: CASSVSNEQFF; CDR3 DNA: TGTGCCAGCAGTGTATCGAATGAGCAGTTCTTC
D gene: .; J gene: TRBJ2-5; V gene: TRBV28; clone size: .; CDR3 protein: CASRRPHPQETQYF; CDR3 DNA: TGTGCCAGCAGGAGGCCCCACCCCCAAGAGACCCAGTACTTC
D gene: .; J gene: TRBJ2-3; V gene: TRBV7-6; clone size: .; CDR3 protein: CASSPTGSTDTQYF; CDR3 DNA: TGTGCCAGCAGCCCCACAGGGAGCACAGATACGCAGTATTTT